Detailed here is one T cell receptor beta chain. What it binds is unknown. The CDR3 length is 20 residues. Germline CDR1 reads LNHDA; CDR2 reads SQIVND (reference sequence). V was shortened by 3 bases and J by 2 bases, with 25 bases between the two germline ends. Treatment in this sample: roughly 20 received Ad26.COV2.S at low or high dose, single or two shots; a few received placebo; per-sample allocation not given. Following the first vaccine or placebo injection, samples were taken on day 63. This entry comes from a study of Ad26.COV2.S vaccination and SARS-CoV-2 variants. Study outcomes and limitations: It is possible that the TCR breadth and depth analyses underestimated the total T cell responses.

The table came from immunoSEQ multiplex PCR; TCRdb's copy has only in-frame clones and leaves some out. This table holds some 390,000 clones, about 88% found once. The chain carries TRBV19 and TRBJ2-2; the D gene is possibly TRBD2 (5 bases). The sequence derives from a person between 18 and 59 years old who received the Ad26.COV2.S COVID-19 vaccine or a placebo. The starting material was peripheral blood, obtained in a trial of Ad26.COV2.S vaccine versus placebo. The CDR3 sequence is CASSINPTLPAAINTGELFF. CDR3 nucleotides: TGTGCCAGTAGTATCAATCCAACCCTTCCAGCGGCGATAAACACCGGGGAGCTGTTTTTT.